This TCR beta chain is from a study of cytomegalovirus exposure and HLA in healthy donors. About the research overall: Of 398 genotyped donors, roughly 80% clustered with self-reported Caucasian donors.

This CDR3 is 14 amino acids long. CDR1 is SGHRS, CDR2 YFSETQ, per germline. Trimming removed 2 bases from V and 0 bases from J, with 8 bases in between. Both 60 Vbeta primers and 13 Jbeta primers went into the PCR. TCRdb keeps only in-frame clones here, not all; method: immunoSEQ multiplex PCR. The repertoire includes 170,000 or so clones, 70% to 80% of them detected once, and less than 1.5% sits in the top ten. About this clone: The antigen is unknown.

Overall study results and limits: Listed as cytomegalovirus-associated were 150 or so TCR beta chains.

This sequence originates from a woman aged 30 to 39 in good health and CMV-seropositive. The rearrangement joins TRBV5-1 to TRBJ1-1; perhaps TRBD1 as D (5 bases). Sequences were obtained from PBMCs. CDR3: CASSFDRMNTEAFF. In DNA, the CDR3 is TGCGCCAGCAGCTTTGACAGAATGAACACTGAAGCTTTCTTT.